This TCR beta chain originates from a study of T cells after yellow fever vaccination. Study background: With SMART-Seq v4 Ultra Low Input, the fractions containing low cell numbers were prepared. Study-level results: Though it reached lower strength, the secondary response hit its peak faster, day 5 versus 15.

TCRdb re-derived calls from the 5' RACE reads in MiXCR, one entry per CDR3 protein. The sample consists of fewer than 150,000 distinct CDR3 sequences, approximately 7.1% of them appearing once. The CDR3 is 13 amino acids. The V end was cut by 5 bases, the J end by 5 bases, with 12 bases between. Germline CDR1 MNHEY, CDR2 SVGAGI. Of note for this clonotype: What it binds is not known.

The input for sequencing was CD4+ T cells sorted from PBMCs, taken approximately 47 days after the first yellow fever vaccination. The clonotype was recovered from a man between 18 and 29 years old who received the YFV17D yellow fever vaccine. This rearrangement joins TRBV6-5 to TRBJ1-1; D is uncertain. Here the CDR3 DNA reads TGTGCCAGCAGTAACTTCCGGGAGACTGAAGCTTTCTTT. This encodes CASSNFRETEAFF.